This paragraph covers one T cell receptor (beta chain) sequence. The data were taken from a study of cytomegalovirus exposure and HLA in healthy donors. PCR amplification relied on 60 Vbeta primers (plus 13 Jbeta primers). Sequenced by immunoSEQ multiplex PCR; TCRdb stores in-frame clones only, minus some. The table shows 150,000 to 200,000 clones, with roughly 80% occurring only once. Per the germline V gene, CDR1 is MNHEY and CDR2 is SMNVEV (reference sequence). With V trimmed by 5 bases and J by 2 bases, 1 base remained unmatched. There are 14 residues in the CDR3. The sequence came from a woman aged 40 to 50 in good health and CMV-seronegative. Specimen: PBMCs. This chain links TRBV27 with TRBJ2-1, with 9 bases fitting TRBD2. The chain's CDR3 is CASSLAGTYNEQFF. The CDR3 nucleotides are TGTGCCAGCAGTCTAGCGGGGACCTACAATGAGCAGTTCTTC.